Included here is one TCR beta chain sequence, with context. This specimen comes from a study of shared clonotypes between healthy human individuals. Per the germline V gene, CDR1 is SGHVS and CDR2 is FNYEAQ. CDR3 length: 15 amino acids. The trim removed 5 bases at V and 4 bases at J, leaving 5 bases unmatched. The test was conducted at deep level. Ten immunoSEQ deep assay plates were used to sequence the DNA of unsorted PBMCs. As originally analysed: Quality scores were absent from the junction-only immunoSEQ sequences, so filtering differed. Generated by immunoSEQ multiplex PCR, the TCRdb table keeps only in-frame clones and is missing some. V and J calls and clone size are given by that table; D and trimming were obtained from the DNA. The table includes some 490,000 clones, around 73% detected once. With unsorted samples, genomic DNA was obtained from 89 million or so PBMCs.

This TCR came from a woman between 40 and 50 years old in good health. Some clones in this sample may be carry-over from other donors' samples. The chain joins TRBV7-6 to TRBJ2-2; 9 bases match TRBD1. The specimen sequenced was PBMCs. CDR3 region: CASSRGTGITGELFF. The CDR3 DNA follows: TGTGCCAGCAGCCGCGGGACAGGGATCACCGGGGAGCTGTTTTTT.